Listed here are 20 T cell receptor beta chains from one sample, sequenced in a study of T cell repertoires in cytomegalovirus infection. No antigens are known for them. TCRdb re-derived calls from the reads in MiXCR, one entry per CDR3 protein. Here the sample spans about 470,000 distinct CDR3 sequences, approximately 42% being singletons. Source: cultured PBMCs, taken from culture after CMV antigen stimulation. The receptors originated from a human donor in good health (CMV status not recorded). Some clones in this sample may be carry-over from other donors' samples.

The chain employs TRBV15 and TRBJ1-5, with unresolved D. The length of the CDR3 is 13 residues. Germline-derived CDR1 and CDR2 are LNHNV and YYDKDF (reference sequence). Trimming stripped 0 bases from V and 6 bases from J, with 6 bases between. The CDR3 loop is CATSRDEGQPQHF. The CDR3 DNA is TGTGCCACCAGCAGAGATGAGGGTCAGCCCCAGCATTTT. Using reference TRBV15 and TRBJ1-5 for the parts outside the CDR3, the full variable domain is DAMVIQNPRYQVTQFGKPVTLSCSQTLNHNVMYWYQQKSSQAPKLLFHYYDKDFNNEADTPDNFQSRRPNTSFCFLDIRSPGLGDTAMYLCATSRDEGQPQHFGDGTRLSIL.

The rearrangement links TRBV6-8 to TRBJ2-5; the match to TRBD1 covers 9 bases. The CDR3 is 15 residues long. Trimming took 0 bases from V and 7 from J; bases not matched to a gene: 6. Germline values: CDR1 MNHGY, CDR2 SAAAGT. CDR3 loop: CASSYSRDRDGTQYF. The CDR3 DNA is TGTGCCAGCAGTTACTCGCGGGACAGGGATGGGACCCAGTACTTC.

The J gene is TRBJ2-2, the V gene TRBV7-6; D gene uncertain. The CDR3 spans 15 residues. Germline V gene lookup returns CDR1 SGHVS and CDR2 FNYEAQ. Deletions cut 5 bases from V and 6 bases from J, with 16 bases between. This chain's CDR3 is CASSSPGSYAGELFF. In nucleotides, the CDR3 is TGTGCCAGCAGCAGTCCTGGGTCGTACGCCGGGGAGCTGTTTTTT.

The gene calls are TRBV20-1 and TRBJ2-3; D remains ambiguous. Germline V lookup: CDR1 DFQATT, CDR2 SNEGSKA (reference sequence). This CDR3 spans 12 amino acids. V was cut by 1 base and J by 5 bases, with 7 bases left in between. The CDR3 DNA follows: TGCAGTGCTAGAGTGCCCGGAGATACGCAGTATTTT. It is translated as CSARVPGDTQYF.

The V gene is TRBV27, the J gene TRBJ1-4; no clear D gene. The CDR3 runs 12 residues. The germline V and J ends were trimmed by 1 base and 7 bases, with 4 bases remaining between them. CDR1 is MNHEY and CDR2 is SMNVEV in the germline V gene (reference sequence). Here the CDR3 reads CASSLFGEKLFF. CDR3 nucleotides: TGTGCCAGCAGTTTATTTGGTGAAAAACTGTTTTTT.

This clonotype was observed a few times. V usage is TRBV7-2 and J usage is TRBJ1-4; D ambiguous. Per the germline V gene, CDR1 is SGHTA and CDR2 is FQGNSA. The CDR3 loop spans 11 amino acids. Trimming stripped 3 bases from V and 11 bases from J, with 7 bases between. The CDR3 region has the DNA TGTGCCAGCAGCTTCGCTACGAAACTGTTTTTT. This codes for CASSFATKLFF.

This sequence joins TRBV11-2 and TRBJ2-7; possibly TRBD1 for D (5 bases). Germline assignment: CDR1 SGHAT and CDR2 FQNNGV. V lost 5 bases to trimming and J lost 6 bases, with 17 bases between them. There are 14 residues in the CDR3. Here the CDR3 reads CASSPVQGIGEQYF. CDR3 DNA: TGTGCCAGCAGCCCAGTGCAGGGAATAGGCGAGCAGTACTTC.

The rearrangement uses TRBV20-1 and TRBJ2-1; 12 bases map to TRBD2. Germline V gene lookup returns CDR1 DFQATT and CDR2 SNEGSKA (reference sequence). This CDR3 has 14 residues. The V gene end was trimmed by 6 bases and the J gene end by 9 bases; junction bases not matched to a gene: 9. The CDR3 coding sequence is TGCAGTGCCCCCCGGACTAGCGGGACTTCTGAGCAGTTCTTC. As protein: CSAPRTSGTSEQFF.

The J gene is TRBJ2-1, the V gene TRBV12-3 or TRBV12-4, with D perhaps matching TRBD2 (6 bases). The CDR3 is 14 residues long. V shed 7 bases and J shed 0 bases, with 10 bases lying between them. The CDR3 nucleotides read TGTGCCAGCACTCTCGGGAGCTCCTACAATGAGCAGTTCTTC. Encoded protein: CASTLGSSYNEQFF.

The V call is TRBV3-1, the J call TRBJ2-1; the match to TRBD2 covers 8 bases. After removal of 1 base from V and 4 bases from J, the junction contained 3 bases not matched to a gene. The CDR3 sequence is 15 residues long. CDR1 and CDR2 from the germline V gene are LGHDT and YNNKEL (reference sequence). Written as DNA, the CDR3 is TGTGCCAGCAGCCAAGTCGGGGGGGCTTACAATGAGCAGTTCTTC. It translates to CASSQVGGAYNEQFF.

The rearrangement joins TRBV6-2 or TRBV6-3 to TRBJ1-2, with TRBD1 as a possible D gene (6 bases). CDR1 MNHEY and CDR2 SVGEGT come from the germline V gene. V was cut by 7 bases and J by 3 bases, with 15 bases left in between. This CDR3 has 14 amino acids. The CDR3 bases are TGTGCCAGCAAGATGCGGGACACTTACTATGGCTACACCTTC. It yields the protein CASKMRDTYYGYTF.

This chain joins TRBV6-6 and TRBJ2-3, with D maybe TRBD2 (6 bases). The V and J ends lost 0 bases and 1 base respectively, with 14 bases between them. The germline V gene has CDR1 MNHNY and CDR2 SVGAGI (reference sequence). The CDR3 length is 17 residues. CDR3 region: CASSYSSSGARTDTQYF. The CDR3 bases are TGTGCCAGCAGTTACTCCAGTAGCGGAGCCCGCACAGATACGCAGTATTTT.

This clonotype was seen more than once but under ten times. The chain carries TRBV12-3 or TRBV12-4 and TRBJ2-1; 7 bases align to TRBD2. The CDR3 contains 13 residues. The V segment lost 4 bases and the J segment 13 bases; nucleotides outside the gene matches: 10. CDR3 in DNA: TGTGCCAGCAGTTCCCTTCAGGCGGGAGTACAGTTCTTC. It yields the protein CASSSLQAGVQFF.

This clonotype was counted ten times or more. The chain links TRBV4-2 to TRBJ2-2; D uncertain. Looked up from germline, CDR1 is LGHNA and CDR2 is YNFKEQ. Trimming took off 4 bases at V and 0 bases at J, with 15 bases between the two ends. This CDR3 spans 17 amino acids. The chain's CDR3 is CASSPRRRSTNTGELFF. DNA of the CDR3: TGTGCCAGCAGCCCCCGGCGTCGGAGTACGAACACCGGGGAGCTGTTTTTT.

This clonotype was seen repeatedly, ten times or more. The CDR3 spells CASSLAGGEQYF. The CDR3 DNA reads TGTGCCAGCAGCTTGGCGGGAGGGGAGCAGTACTTC. The chain carries TRBV7-6 and TRBJ2-7, with TRBD2 matching 9 bases. The CDR3 runs to 12 residues. CDR1 and CDR2 (germline): SGHVS, FNYEAQ. After removal of 3 bases from V and 7 bases from J, the junction contained 1 base not matched to a gene.

The V gene is TRBV6-5, the J gene TRBJ2-2; D uncertain. The V gene's germline CDR1 is MNHEY and CDR2 SVGAGI. V was clipped by 6 bases and J by 3 bases, with 14 bases between them. This CDR3 is built from 15 residues. The CDR3 reads CASSRGSADTGELFF. CDR3 DNA sequence: TGTGCCAGCAGCCGAGGATCGGCGGACACCGGGGAGCTGTTTTTT.

This clonotype turned up a few times. The chain uses TRBV12-3 or TRBV12-4 and TRBJ2-7; D is perhaps TRBD2 (5 bases). CDR3 length: 14 amino acids. V dropped 7 bases and J dropped 3 bases, with 16 bases sitting between them. The CDR3 DNA is TGTGCCAGCAAAATTGACGGACGGGGCTACGAGCAGTACTTC. It specifies CASKIDGRGYEQYF.

The chain is built from TRBV5-4 and TRBJ2-7; D gene ambiguous. The CDR3 has 14 amino acids. Germline V CDR1 and CDR2: SGHNT, YYREEE (reference sequence). V was pared by 0 bases and J by 4 bases, with 11 bases between. The CDR3 DNA reads as TGTGCCAGCAGCTTGGGAACACCAGATTACGAGCAGTACTTC. It yields the protein CASSLGTPDYEQYF.

V and J are TRBV2 and TRBJ2-1, with 12 nucleotides matching TRBD2. The CDR3 has 13 residues. Germline V lookup: CDR1 SNHLY, CDR2 FYNNEI. Trimming at V came to 8 bases and at J to 6 bases, leaving 2 bases not matched to a gene. The CDR3 DNA follows: TGTGCCAGCCTAGCGGGAGGGCCCAATGAGCAGTTCTTC. It encodes CASLAGGPNEQFF.

A few counts support this clonotype. This chain joins TRBV2 and TRBJ1-2; D might be TRBD1 (6 bases). V dropped 3 bases and J dropped 6 bases, with 14 bases sitting between them. Germline V gene data show CDR1 as SNHLY and CDR2 as FYNNEI. This CDR3 contains 14 residues. The DNA of the CDR3 is TGTGCCAGCAGTGAGGCCAGGGGAGTCGATGGCTACACCTTC. Residues: CASSEARGVDGYTF.